Listed below are T cell receptor beta chains from one sample, sequenced in a study of metastatic and nonmetastatic thyroid tumors. TCRdb redid the clone calls on the PCR reads using MiXCR. The data show approximately 41,000 clones, with around 28% seen just once and nearly 10% held by the top ten. Sample: blood. The receptors originated from a male donor with papillary thyroid cancer or a benign thyroid nodule (not recorded which). Some clones in this sample may be carry-over from other donors' samples. CDR3s include the opening cysteine and the closing phenylalanine or tryptophan.

J gene: TRBJ1-1
V gene: TRBV11-2
CDR3 protein: CGSSLTKDYRDRHEAFF

J gene: TRBJ1-2
V gene: TRBV27
CDR3 protein: CASRGVGAGGYTF

J gene: TRBJ1-5
V gene: TRBV20-1
CDR3 protein: CSAGASTGGQPQHF

J gene: TRBJ2-5
V gene: TRBV20-1
CDR3 protein: CSARLIYTIRDSPKETQYF

J gene: TRBJ1-2
V gene: TRBV7-8
CDR3 protein: CASSLAEATPYGYTF

J gene: TRBJ1-5
V gene: TRBV19
CDR3 protein: CASSRGSNQPQHF

J gene: TRBJ2-2
V gene: TRBV19
CDR3 protein: CASSNYAGTLSAGELFF

J gene: TRBJ2-7
V gene: TRBV2
CDR3 protein: CASIRGVGGLSTYEQYF

J gene: TRBJ1-6
V gene: TRBV2
CDR3 protein: CASSRGDRVRSPLHF

J gene: TRBJ2-7
V gene: TRBV6-1
CDR3 protein: CASRGTRDRDIDEKYF

J gene: TRBJ2-3
V gene: TRBV2
CDR3 protein: CASRASGGDTQYF

J gene: TRBJ1-5
V gene: TRBV19
CDR3 protein: CASSISVYQPQHF

J gene: TRBJ2-5
V gene: TRBV28
CDR3 protein: CASRLGPQETQYF

J gene: TRBJ2-3
V gene: TRBV30
CDR3 protein: CASSLNTDTQYF

J gene: TRBJ1-1
V gene: TRBV19
CDR3 protein: CASQSRDRGLRAEAFF

J gene: TRBJ1-5
V gene: TRBV9
CDR3 protein: CASSSTGGNQPQHF

J gene: TRBJ2-7
V gene: TRBV5-1
CDR3 protein: CASSLGGSTYEQYF

J gene: TRBJ2-7
V gene: TRBV19
CDR3 protein: CASSMPGLTYEQYF

J gene: TRBJ2-7
V gene: TRBV5-1
CDR3 protein: CASSGQGSTYEQYF

J gene: TRBJ1-2
V gene: TRBV7-2
CDR3 protein: CASTAPGQGASGYGYTF

J gene: TRBJ1-3
V gene: TRBV4-1
CDR3 protein: CASSQRGKGSSGNTIYF

J gene: TRBJ2-7
V gene: TRBV6-1
CDR3 protein: CASSETAGTSYKHYF

J gene: TRBJ1-5
V gene: TRBV6-6
CDR3 protein: CASSPHTGAGHSNQPKHF

J gene: TRBJ1-1
V gene: TRBV5-1
CDR3 protein: CASIGGQVLSTEAFF

J gene: TRBJ2-7
V gene: TRBV5-1
CDR3 protein: CASILYGGHLYEQYF

J gene: TRBJ2-2
V gene: TRBV20-1
CDR3 protein: CSARARKREPTNTGELFF

J gene: TRBJ2-1
V gene: TRBV6-1
CDR3 protein: CASKLKNRSNEQFF

J gene: TRBJ2-5
V gene: TRBV19
CDR3 protein: CASGEGGARETQYF

J gene: TRBJ1-3
V gene: TRBV9
CDR3 protein: CASSVGPLQGLGSGHTINF

J gene: TRBJ1-2
V gene: TRBV20-1
CDR3 protein: CSAWGVYRDSRGYTF

J gene: TRBJ2-2
V gene: TRBV6-6
CDR3 protein: CASSYSKIAGVYPETGELFF

J gene: TRBJ2-1
V gene: TRBV19
CDR3 protein: CASSLTGGEQFF

J gene: TRBJ2-2
V gene: TRBV12-3/TRBV12-4
CDR3 protein: CASSHGAVELFF

J gene: TRBJ1-1
V gene: TRBV20-1
CDR3 protein: CSARDGENTEAFF

J gene: TRBJ2-1
V gene: TRBV11-3
CDR3 protein: CASSTRTSDRYNEQFF

J gene: TRBJ2-1
V gene: TRBV10-1
CDR3 protein: CANSVGKGGGEQFF

J gene: TRBJ2-1
V gene: TRBV18
CDR3 protein: CASSPPGGSIPYNEQFF

J gene: TRBJ2-6
V gene: TRBV5-1
CDR3 protein: CASQDTSGANVLTF

J gene: TRBJ2-7
V gene: TRBV20-1
CDR3 protein: CSARTSSYEQYF

J gene: TRBJ1-1
V gene: TRBV9
CDR3 protein: CASSGGGGRNTEAFF

J gene: TRBJ2-7
V gene: TRBV6-1
CDR3 protein: CASSEVSTYEQYF